The 8 T cell receptor beta chains reported below all come from one sample, sequenced in a study of technical replicates of blood from a handful of donors. Some clones are missing from TCRdb's copy, which holds only in-frame ones; the method was immunoSEQ multiplex PCR. The sample lists under 85,000 clones; 85% to 95% were seen once. The sequenced sample was T cells isolated from PBMCs. The receptors shown here come from a human donor in good health.

This clone was picked up a small number of times. The genes are TRBV7-9 and TRBJ1-2; perhaps TRBD1 as D (5 bases). The CDR3 has 11 amino acids. Deletions cut 1 base from V and 8 bases from J, with 5 bases between. CDR1 is SEHNR and CDR2 is FQNEAQ in the germline V gene (reference sequence). DNA of the CDR3: TGTGCCAGCAGCTTAGGGGGCGGCTACACCTTC. It codes for CASSLGGGYTF.

V usage is TRBV28 and J usage is TRBJ2-5; perhaps TRBD1 as D (7 bases). This CDR3 region has 14 residues. CDR1 is MDHEN, CDR2 SYDVKM, per germline. Trimming shortened V by 3 bases and J by 7 bases, and 15 bases separated the two germline ends. This CDR3 reads CASSFWRQGGTQYF. Written as DNA, the CDR3 is TGTGCCAGCAGTTTTTGGCGGCAGGGGGGGACCCAGTACTTC.

The chain uses TRBV9 and TRBJ2-3, with 10 bases identical to TRBD2. The CDR3 loop spans 17 amino acids. Per germline, CDR1 SGDLS and CDR2 YYNGEE. V was pared by 0 bases and J by 0 bases, with 4 bases of the junction left unmatched. The CDR3 loop is CASSVDRTSGSTDTQYF. CDR3 nucleotide sequence: TGTGCCAGCAGCGTAGACCGGACTAGCGGAAGCACAGATACGCAGTATTTT.

V is TRBV29-1 and J is TRBJ1-2; D might be TRBD1 (6 bases). Germline V gene sequence: CDR1 SQVTM, CDR2 ANQGSEA. The CDR3 is made up of 19 amino acids. Trimming removed 7 bases from V and 3 bases from J, with 33 bases in between. This CDR3 is CSASGVPQEQRGFDYGYTF. CDR3 nucleotide sequence: TGCAGCGCCTCAGGAGTACCTCAAGAACAGAGGGGGTTCGACTATGGCTACACCTTC.

The genes are TRBV9 and TRBJ2-1; perhaps TRBD2 as D (5 bases). The V and J ends lost 3 bases and 5 bases respectively, with 6 bases between them. This CDR3 has 12 amino acids. The germline CDR1 and CDR2 sequences are SGDLS and YYNGEE. DNA for the CDR3: TGTGCCAGCAGCGCGACTAACAATGAGCAGTTCTTC. This codes for CASSATNNEQFF.

The V call is TRBV11-2, the J call TRBJ2-7; the D gene is possibly TRBD1 (6 bases). The CDR3 extends over 14 amino acids. Germline V CDR1 and CDR2: SGHAT, FQNNGV. Trimming shortened V by 5 bases and J by 1 base, and 12 bases separated the two germline ends. CDR3 DNA sequence: TGTGCCAGCAGCGTTCTACAGGGATCCTACGAGCAGTACTTC. Amino acids: CASSVLQGSYEQYF.

This sequence joins TRBV5-4 and TRBJ1-4; unclear D gene. From germline, CDR1 is SGHNT and CDR2 YYREEE (reference sequence). With 0 bases removed from V and 4 bases from J, the gap between germline ends came to 7 bases. This CDR3 contains 14 residues. Here the CDR3 reads CASSLDKYNEKLFF. The CDR3 nucleotides are TGTGCCAGCAGCTTGGACAAGTATAATGAAAAACTGTTTTTT.

This chain uses TRBV28 with TRBJ2-7; D might be TRBD1 (5 bases). The CDR3 loop spans 10 amino acids. Germline CDR1 MDHEN, CDR2 SYDVKM. DNA of the CDR3: TGTGCGGCAGGGTCCTACGAGCAGTACTTC. Translated, it gives CAAGSYEQYF.